This T cell receptor (beta chain) comes out of a study of blood T cells in healthy people across ages. The CDR3 length is 15 residues. In germline, CDR1 is MNHEY, CDR2 SVGEGT. The V and J ends lost 2 bases and 3 bases, in that order; junction bases with no gene match: 7. Then a second PCR, running about 6 to 12 cycles, was carried out with a sample-barcoded 5' primer and a J-beta primer mix. Each CDR3 protein is one row after TCRdb ran MiXCR on the 5' RACE reads. The table has approximately 790,000 distinct CDR3 sequences, approximately 59% seen once. The receptor was isolated from a man aged 25-45 years in good health. The rearrangement uses TRBV6-2 or TRBV6-3 and TRBJ2-7, with 7 bases lining up with TRBD1. The sample was blood. The CDR3 DNA reads as TGTGCCAGCAGTTACCCGGTGGCAGGGGGCTACGAGCAGTACTTC. Translation: CASSYPVAGGYEQYF.